The clone carrying this TCR beta chain occurred many times. The data were obtained in a study of T cells in Graves' hyperthyroidism and ophthalmopathy. Unmatched junction bases numbered 8, after V lost 7 bases and J lost 3 bases. Germline CDR1 reads SNHLY; CDR2 reads FYNNEI. The CDR3 loop spans 15 amino acids. Researchers took RNA transcripts and amplified the TCR beta CDR3 regions from them. HTBI primers were the set used in a first-round RT-PCR of the TCR CDR3. TCRdb fed the multiplex PCR reads into MiXCR, producing one record per CDR3 protein. The data show about 590,000 distinct CDR3 sequences, with about a sixth seen just once and under 7.5% held by the top ten.

The chain has TRBV2 and TRBJ2-7, with 11 bases that match TRBD2. This TCR came from a woman in her thirties with Graves' hyperthyroidism. Specimen: blood. CDR3 in DNA: TGTGCCAGCAAATACCGACTAGCGGGAAGCTACGAGCAGTACTTC. This gives the protein CASKYRLAGSYEQYF.